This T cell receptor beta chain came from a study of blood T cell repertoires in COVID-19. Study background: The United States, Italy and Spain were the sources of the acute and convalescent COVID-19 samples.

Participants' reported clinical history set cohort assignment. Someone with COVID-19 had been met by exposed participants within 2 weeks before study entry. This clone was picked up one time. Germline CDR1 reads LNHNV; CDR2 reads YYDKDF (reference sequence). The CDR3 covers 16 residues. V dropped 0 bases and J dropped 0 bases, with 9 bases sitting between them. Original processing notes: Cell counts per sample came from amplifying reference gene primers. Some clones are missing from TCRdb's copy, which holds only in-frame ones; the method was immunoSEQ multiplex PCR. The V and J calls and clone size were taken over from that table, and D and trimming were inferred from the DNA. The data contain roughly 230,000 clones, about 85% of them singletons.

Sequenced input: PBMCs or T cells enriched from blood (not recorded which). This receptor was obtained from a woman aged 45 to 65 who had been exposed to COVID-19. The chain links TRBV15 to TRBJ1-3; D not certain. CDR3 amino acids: CATSRDPPHSGNTIYF. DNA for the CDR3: TGTGCCACCAGCAGAGATCCCCCACACTCTGGAAACACCATATATTTT.